This paragraph reports one TCR beta chain. What it binds is unknown. Its ends do not fully match the called genes, so a read error is possible. Assay used: immunoSEQ multiplex PCR; TCRdb lists only in-frame clones, some missing. Counted here are 7,500 to 9,500 clones, 75% to 85% occurring once; the ten biggest clones make up 4.5% to 5.5%. This entry belongs to a study of T cell clonotyping in hematopoietic cell transplantation. Study results and caveats: Few recipient clonotypes overlapped donors; over 97% were de novo at given depth.

The CDR3 extends over 16 amino acids. Germline CDR1 reads MNHNS; CDR2 reads SASEGT. Sequencing was performed on peripheral blood mononuclear cells, taken 180 days after allogeneic stem cell transplant. The sequence was obtained from a female patient aged 50-65 years who had an allogeneic stem cell transplant from an unrelated donor, so the T cells may come from the graft donor. Some clones in this sample may be carry-over from other donors' samples. The rearrangement uses TRBV6-1 and TRBJ2-3, with 14 bases matching TRBD2. CDR3 nucleotides: TGTGCCATCAGTGGGACTAGCGGGAGTTGGTCAGATACGCAGTATTTT. Protein sequence: CAISGTSGSWSDTQYF.